The next 23 T cell receptor beta chains were all read from a single sample in a study of cytomegalovirus exposure and HLA in healthy donors (dated by TCRdb to the late 2010s). Libraries were made using the immunoSEQ multiplex PCR assay. For the multiplex PCR, a mixture combining 60 forward primers for TCR Vbeta segments and 13 reverse primers for TCR Jbeta segments was used. Sourced from immuneACCESS, this table was stored by TCRdb with only in-frame sequences that have V and J called. A share of the clones is absent; for the studies checked, an unresolved V gene accounts for under half, and the remainder has no known explanation. Present in this sample are over 150,000 clones, approximately 81% of which were seen just once. Clones ranked in the top ten supply 0.38% of the sample. The sample consisted of PBMCs. Receptor source: a boy aged 2 to 10 in good health and CMV-seronegative.

This chain joins TRBV6-5 and TRBJ2-1, with D possibly matching TRBD2 (5 bases). The germline CDR1 and CDR2 sequences are MNHEY and SVGAGI. This CDR3 is 11 amino acids long. The V end was cut by 6 bases, the J end by 5 bases, with 5 bases between. The CDR3 nucleotides read TGTGCCAGCAGACTAGACAATGAGCAGTTCTTC. This sequence encodes CASRLDNEQFF.

CDR3 amino acids: CASSEDLPGYNEQFF. For the CDR3, the DNA is TGTGCCAGCAGTGAAGATCTCCCCGGGTACAATGAGCAGTTCTTC. The chain employs TRBV6-1 and TRBJ2-1; no clear D. CDR3 size: 15 residues. The germline V gene has CDR1 MNHNS and CDR2 SASEGT. Deletions cut 1 base from V and 4 bases from J, with 11 bases between.

The sample holds one count of this clone. This chain joins TRBV19 and TRBJ2-2, with D perhaps TRBD2 (6 bases). This CDR3 contains 15 residues. With 7 bases removed from V and 1 base from J, the gap between germline ends came to 13 bases. CDR1 is LNHDA, CDR2 SQIVND, per germline (reference sequence). As DNA, the CDR3 is TGTGCCAGTAACACCCGGGAGCAGAACACCGGGGAGCTGTTTTTT. This gives the protein CASNTREQNTGELFF.

J is TRBJ1-2 and V is TRBV9; TRBD1 matches at 7 bases. The CDR3 sequence is 13 residues long. V lost 3 bases and J lost 5; bases outside the gene matches: 4. The germline gives CDR1 SGDLS, CDR2 YYNGEE. CDR3 nucleotides: TGTGCCAGCAGCGGGGGACAGAGATATGGCTACACCTTC. Residues: CASSGGQRYGYTF.

V and J are TRBV6-6 and TRBJ2-1; D uncertain. CDR1 is MNHNY and CDR2 is SVGAGI in the germline V gene (reference sequence). V was trimmed by 5 bases and J by 8 bases, leaving 7 bases between them. The CDR3 sequence is 11 residues long. The DNA of the CDR3 is TGTGCCAGCAGTCCTAGACATGAGCAGTTCTTC. Its protein product is CASSPRHEQFF.

This clone was seen once. The chain employs TRBV5-1 and TRBJ2-7; 7 nucleotides agree with TRBD1. Trimming cost V 4 bases and J 4 bases; bases outside gene matches: 5. The CDR3 covers 13 residues. Germline CDR1 and CDR2: SGHRS and YFSETQ. The CDR3 DNA reads TGCGCCAGCAGCACTGACAGGGCGTACGAGCAGTACTTC. Its protein is CASSTDRAYEQYF.

The chain links TRBV25-1 to TRBJ2-5, with a possible D match to TRBD2 (6 bases). Germline V gene lookup returns CDR1 MGHDK and CDR2 SYGVNS. V gave up 0 bases and J gave up 2 bases, with 16 bases separating them. This CDR3 region has 17 residues. The CDR3 sequence: CASSEYEARGGQETQYF. CDR3 sequence (DNA): TGTGCCAGCAGTGAATATGAGGCGAGGGGAGGACAAGAGACCCAGTACTTC.

J is TRBJ1-5 and V is TRBV7-9, with 9 bases matching TRBD1. Trimming at V came to 5 bases and at J to 5 bases, leaving 13 bases not matched to a gene. CDR3 length equals 17 residues. CDR1 is SEHNR and CDR2 is FQNEAQ in the germline V gene (reference sequence). In DNA, the CDR3 is TGTGCCAGCAGCGTCCGGGACAGGGATTATGTCGATCAGCCCCAGCATTTT. Translated, it gives CASSVRDRDYVDQPQHF.

This chain connects TRBV5-4 to TRBJ2-7, with 7 bases matching TRBD1. The germline CDR1 and CDR2 sequences are SGHNT and YYREEE (reference sequence). The V gene end was trimmed by 3 bases and the J gene end by 5 bases; junction bases not matched to a gene: 11. The CDR3 totals 15 residues. In DNA form, the CDR3 reads TGTGCCAGCAGCTCCTCGGACAGGTACGGGAACGAGCAGTACTTC. This sequence encodes CASSSSDRYGNEQYF. Full variable domain (missing parts from reference TRBV5-4 and TRBJ2-7): ETGVTQSPTHLIKTRGQQVTLRCSSQSGHNTVSWYQQALGQGPQFIFQYYREEENGRGNFPPRFSGLQFPNYSSELNVNALELDDSALYLCASSSSDRYGNEQYFGPGTRLTVT.

The chain joins TRBV15 to TRBJ2-7; 8 nucleotides align to TRBD1. After removal of 1 base from V and 2 bases from J, the junction contained 4 bases not matched to a gene. Germline CDR1 reads LNHNV; CDR2 reads YYDKDF (reference sequence). This CDR3 has 15 residues. The CDR3 coding sequence is TGTGCCACCAGCAGAGGGGACAGGACAACCTACGAGCAGTACTTC. This codes for CATSRGDRTTYEQYF.

The chain joins TRBV27 to TRBJ1-2; the D gene is possibly TRBD1 (5 bases). The CDR3 runs to 13 residues. V was cut by 3 bases and J by 4 bases, with 9 bases left in between. Germline CDR1 MNHEY, CDR2 SMNVEV (reference sequence). CDR3 nucleotide sequence: TGTGCCAGCAGTTTCGGCAGGGCCTATGGCTACACCTTC. Translating gives CASSFGRAYGYTF.

This clone was detected only once. The chain is built from TRBV9 and TRBJ2-7; D remains unclear. The CDR3 consists of 14 residues. The germline V and J ends were trimmed by 4 bases and 3 bases, with 14 bases remaining between them. In germline, CDR1 is SGDLS, CDR2 YYNGEE. CDR3 nucleotide sequence: TGTGCCAGCAGCCCCCCGGGTTTATTCTACGAGCAGTACTTC. This codes for CASSPPGLFYEQYF.

The V gene is TRBV18, the J gene TRBJ1-2, with D tentatively TRBD1 (5 bases). This CDR3 spans 15 amino acids. V was pared by 3 bases and J by 2 bases, with 13 bases between. The germline gives CDR1 KGHSH, CDR2 LQKENI. The CDR3 coding sequence is TGTGCCAGCTCACCCGAAACGGCAGGGAACTATGGCTACACCTTC. Translating it yields CASSPETAGNYGYTF.

The gene calls are TRBV11-2 and TRBJ1-1; TRBD1 is a possible D gene (5 bases). Germline-derived CDR1 and CDR2 are SGHAT and FQNNGV. The CDR3 contains 11 residues. V lost 10 bases, J lost 2 bases, and 8 bases lay in between. The CDR3 is CATGVNTEAFF. The CDR3 coding sequence is TGTGCCACGGGGGTAAACACTGAAGCTTTCTTT.

The chain uses TRBV5-1 and TRBJ2-5; 14 bases line up with TRBD2. Per germline, CDR1 SGHRS and CDR2 YFSETQ. V was pared by 0 bases and J by 1 base, with 8 bases of the junction left unmatched. The CDR3 consists of 19 residues. The CDR3 DNA is TGCGCCAGCAGCTTGGGGACTAGCGGGAGGCCATCTCCCCAAGAGACCCAGTACTTC. This encodes CASSLGTSGRPSPQETQYF.

The V call is TRBV19, the J call TRBJ2-3; no reliable D call. From germline, CDR1 is LNHDA and CDR2 SQIVND (reference sequence). This CDR3 contains 15 residues. Trimming removed 8 bases from V and 4 bases from J, with 19 bases in between. CDR3 loop: CASGRIETPSDTQYF. CDR3 sequence (DNA): TGTGCCAGTGGAAGGATCGAGACTCCTTCAGATACGCAGTATTTT.

The chain combines TRBV5-6 with TRBJ1-4; a possible D gene is TRBD1 (6 bases). Trimming stripped 3 bases from V and 5 bases from J, with 20 bases between. Germline loops: CDR1 SGHDT, CDR2 YYEEEE. The CDR3 totals 17 residues. In nucleotides, the CDR3 is TGTGCCAGCAGCTCGATCAGGGGCCAGGCCAGCAATGAAAAACTGTTTTTT. Amino acids: CASSSIRGQASNEKLFF.

The rearrangement uses TRBV6-1 and TRBJ1-1, with D tentatively TRBD1 (5 bases). The V end was cut by 2 bases, the J end by 3 bases, with 10 bases between. The CDR3 extends over 14 amino acids. Germline V lookup: CDR1 MNHNS, CDR2 SASEGT. The CDR3 DNA sequence: TGTGCCAGCAGTGAATGGGGCGGTCACACTGAAGCTTTCTTT. Its translation: CASSEWGGHTEAFF.

V usage is TRBV4-1 and J usage is TRBJ1-1, with D tentatively TRBD1 (5 bases). The CDR3 contains 16 residues. Germline CDR1 MGHRA, CDR2 YSYEKL. The V end lost 1 base, the J end lost 4 bases, and 16 bases lay between the germline ends. CDR3 nucleotide sequence: TGCGCCAGCAGCCAAGGCCTGGGCAGGGTGGCCACTGAAGCTTTCTTT. Encoded protein: CASSQGLGRVATEAFF.

The chain has TRBV14 and TRBJ2-3; TRBD1 agrees at 10 bases. The ends lost 0 bases at V and 2 bases at J; junction bases unmatched: 5. The CDR3 runs 17 residues. Germline V gene lookup returns CDR1 SGHDN and CDR2 FVKESK. The CDR3 DNA is TGTGCCAGCAGCCAAGATGACAGGGGGCTAGACACAGATACGCAGTATTTT. Translated, it gives CASSQDDRGLDTDTQYF.

The chain combines TRBV10-1 with TRBJ2-1, with 9 bases identical to TRBD1. The junction had 9 bases not matched to a gene; V was cut back by 4 bases and J by 2 bases. The CDR3 loop spans 17 amino acids. Germline values: CDR1 WNHNN, CDR2 SYGVQD (reference sequence). CDR3 amino acids: CASSVILQGATYNEQFF. CDR3 sequence (DNA): TGCGCCAGCAGTGTTATCTTACAGGGGGCGACCTACAATGAGCAGTTCTTC.

The chain uses TRBV15 and TRBJ2-1, with D tentatively TRBD2 (6 bases). This CDR3 is 15 amino acids long. V was trimmed by 0 bases and J by 6 bases, leaving 12 bases between them. Germline-derived CDR1 and CDR2 are LNHNV and YYDKDF (reference sequence). CDR3 sequence: CATSREIAAGNEQFF. CDR3 nucleotide sequence: TGTGCCACCAGCAGAGAGATAGCAGCGGGCAATGAGCAGTTCTTC.

The genes are TRBV5-1 and TRBJ2-3; TRBD1 matches 8 bases. The CDR3 is 15 amino acids. CDR1 and CDR2 from the germline V gene are SGHRS and YFSETQ. Unmatched junction bases numbered 5, after V lost 0 bases and J lost 5 bases. The CDR3 reads CASSLAGTGEDTQYF. The CDR3 coding sequence is TGCGCCAGCAGCTTGGCAGGGACAGGAGAAGATACGCAGTATTTT.